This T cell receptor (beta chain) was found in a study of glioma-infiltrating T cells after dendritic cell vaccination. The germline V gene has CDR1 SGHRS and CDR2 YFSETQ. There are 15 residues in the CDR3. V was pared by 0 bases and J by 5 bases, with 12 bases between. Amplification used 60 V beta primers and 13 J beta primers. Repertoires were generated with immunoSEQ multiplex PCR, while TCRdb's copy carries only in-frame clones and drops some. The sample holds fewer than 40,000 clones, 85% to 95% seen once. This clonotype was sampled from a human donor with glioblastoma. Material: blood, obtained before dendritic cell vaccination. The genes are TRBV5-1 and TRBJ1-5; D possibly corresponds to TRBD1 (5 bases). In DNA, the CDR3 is TGCGCCAGCAGCTTGGGGGGGGAGAACTATCAGCCCCAGCATTTT. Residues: CASSLGGENYQPQHF.